The subject of this entry is one TCR beta chain. Its cognate antigen is unknown. The record originates from a study of cytomegalovirus exposure and HLA in healthy donors. Study-level background: Counted in an early data release were 75 million to 85 million unique TCRs from HLA-typed donors.

The PCR ran on 60 Vbeta and 13 Jbeta primers. TCRdb's table, derived via immunoSEQ multiplex PCR, lists solely in-frame clones and lacks some. The table shows 200,000 to 250,000 clones, with approximately 82% occurring only once. CDR1 and CDR2 from the germline V gene are SGDLS and YYNGEE. This CDR3 spans 15 amino acids. V shed 4 bases and J 3 bases; nucleotides not matched to a gene: 10. General study findings and limits: 87-base-pair reads could not separate some V segments, including TRBV6-2 and TRBV6-3. Another analysis was done later, and it associated 15,000 to 20,000 TCR beta sequences with HLA alleles at 0.05 false discovery rate. Later, an analysis showed that TCR beta chains associated with HLA were more clonally expanded than others that were equally common.

The specimen was PBMCs. The TCR sequence derives from a woman in her forties in good health and CMV-seronegative. The rearrangement uses TRBV9 and TRBJ2-7; 7 bases map to TRBD1. Here the CDR3 DNA reads TGTGCCAGCAGCCCCCGGACAGGCGCTCGCTACGAGCAGTACTTC. Amino acid sequence: CASSPRTGARYEQYF.